This TCR beta chain was documented in a study of OX40 agonist ivuxolimab in advanced cancers. V lost 1 base, J lost 0 bases, and 7 bases lay in between. The CDR3 runs 14 residues. Germline lookup yields CDR1 SGHTA and CDR2 FQGNSA. This table comes from immunoSEQ multiplex PCR, and its TCRdb copy is limited to in-frame clones, with some not included. This table holds about 20,000 clones, less than 85% found once. Sequenced here: CD4+ or CD8+ T cells sorted from blood, sampled in a trial of the OX40 agonist ivuxolimab. The chain is built from TRBV7-2 and TRBJ2-7; D call uncertain. The sequence derives from an adult with an advanced solid tumor such as melanoma, head and neck, liver or kidney cancer. CDR3 residues: CASSLEGYSYEQYF. The CDR3 nucleotides read TGTGCCAGCAGCTTAGAAGGGTACTCCTACGAGCAGTACTTC.